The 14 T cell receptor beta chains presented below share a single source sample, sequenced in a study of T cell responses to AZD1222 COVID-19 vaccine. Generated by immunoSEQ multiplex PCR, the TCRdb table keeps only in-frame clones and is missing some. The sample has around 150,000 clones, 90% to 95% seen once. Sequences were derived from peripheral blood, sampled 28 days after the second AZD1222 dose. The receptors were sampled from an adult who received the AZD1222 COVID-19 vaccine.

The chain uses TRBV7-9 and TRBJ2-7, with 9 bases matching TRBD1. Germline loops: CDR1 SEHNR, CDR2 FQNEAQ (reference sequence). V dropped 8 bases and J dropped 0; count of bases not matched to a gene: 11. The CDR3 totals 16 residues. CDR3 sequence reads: CASVGGQGHHSYEQYF. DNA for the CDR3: TGTGCCAGCGTCGGGGGACAGGGCCATCACTCCTACGAGCAGTACTTC.

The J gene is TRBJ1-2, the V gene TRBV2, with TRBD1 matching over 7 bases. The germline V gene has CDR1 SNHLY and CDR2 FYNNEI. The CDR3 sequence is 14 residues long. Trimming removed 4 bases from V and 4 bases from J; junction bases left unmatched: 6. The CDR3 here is CASSAGTATYGYTF. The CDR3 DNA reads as TGTGCCAGCAGTGCCGGGACAGCCACCTATGGCTACACCTTC.

The CDR3 DNA reads TGTGCCAGCAGCCCTCTACCCACAAATGAAAAACTGTTTTTT. Translated: CASSPLPTNEKLFF. The V gene is TRBV7-2, the J gene TRBJ1-4; D call uncertain. This CDR3 region has 14 residues. CDR1 SGHTA and CDR2 FQGNSA come from the germline V gene. Trimming pared 5 bases from V and 5 bases from J, leaving 12 bases between. Full variable domain (rest looked up from reference TRBV7-2 and TRBJ1-4): GAGVSQSPSNKVTEKGKDVELRCDPISGHTALYWYRQSLGQGLEFLIYFQGNSAPDKSGLPSDRFSAERTGGSVSTLTIQRTQQEDSAVYLCASSPLPTNEKLFFGSGTQLSVL.

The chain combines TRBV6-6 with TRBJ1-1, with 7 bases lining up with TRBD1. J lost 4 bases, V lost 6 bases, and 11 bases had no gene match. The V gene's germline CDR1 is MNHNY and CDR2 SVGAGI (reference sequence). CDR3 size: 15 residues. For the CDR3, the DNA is TGTGCCAGCAGGCCCTCCGACAGGGACGGCACTGAAGCTTTCTTT. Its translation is CASRPSDRDGTEAFF.

The DNA for the CDR3 is TGTGCCAGCAGCCCGACGGACAGGGGGTATGGCTACACCTTC. This translates into CASSPTDRGYGYTF. The genes are TRBV6-5 and TRBJ1-2; TRBD1 agrees at 10 bases. The V segment lost 6 bases and the J segment 5 bases; nucleotides outside the gene matches: 6. Germline values: CDR1 MNHEY, CDR2 SVGAGI. The CDR3 is 14 amino acids.

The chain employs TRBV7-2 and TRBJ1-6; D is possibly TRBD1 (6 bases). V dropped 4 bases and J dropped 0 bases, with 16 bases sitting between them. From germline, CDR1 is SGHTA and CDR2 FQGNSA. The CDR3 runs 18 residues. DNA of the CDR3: TGTGCCAGCAGCTCATCGGGGGCGAGGAGCTCCTATAATTCACCCCTCCACTTT. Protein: CASSSSGARSSYNSPLHF.

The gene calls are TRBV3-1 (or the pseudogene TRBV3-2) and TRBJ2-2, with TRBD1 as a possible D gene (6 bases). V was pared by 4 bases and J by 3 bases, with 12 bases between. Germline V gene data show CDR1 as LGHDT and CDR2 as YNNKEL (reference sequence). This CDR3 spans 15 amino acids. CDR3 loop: CASSPQGRDTGELFF. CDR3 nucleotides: TGTGCCAGCAGCCCACAGGGTAGGGACACCGGGGAGCTGTTTTTT.

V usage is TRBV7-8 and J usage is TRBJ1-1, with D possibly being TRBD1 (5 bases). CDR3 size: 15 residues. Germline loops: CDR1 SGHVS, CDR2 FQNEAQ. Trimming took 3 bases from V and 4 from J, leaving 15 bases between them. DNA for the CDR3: TGTGCCAGCAGCTTGGGGGTCGGGGATGGCACTGAAGCTTTCTTT. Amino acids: CASSLGVGDGTEAFF. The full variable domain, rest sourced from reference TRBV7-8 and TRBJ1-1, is GAGVSQSPRYKVAKRGQDVALRCDPISGHVSLFWYQQALGQGPEFLTYFQNEAQLDKSGLPSDRFFAERPEGSVSTLKIQRTQQEDSAVYLCASSLGVGDGTEAFFGQGTRLTVV.

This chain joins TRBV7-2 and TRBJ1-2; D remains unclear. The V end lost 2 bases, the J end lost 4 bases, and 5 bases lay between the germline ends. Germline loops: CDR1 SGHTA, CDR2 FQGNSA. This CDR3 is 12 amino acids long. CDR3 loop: CASSLTSYGYTF. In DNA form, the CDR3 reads TGTGCCAGCAGCTTAACCAGCTATGGCTACACCTTC. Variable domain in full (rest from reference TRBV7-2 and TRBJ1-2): GAGVSQSPSNKVTEKGKDVELRCDPISGHTALYWYRQSLGQGLEFLIYFQGNSAPDKSGLPSDRFSAERTGGSVSTLTIQRTQQEDSAVYLCASSLTSYGYTFGSGTRLTVV.

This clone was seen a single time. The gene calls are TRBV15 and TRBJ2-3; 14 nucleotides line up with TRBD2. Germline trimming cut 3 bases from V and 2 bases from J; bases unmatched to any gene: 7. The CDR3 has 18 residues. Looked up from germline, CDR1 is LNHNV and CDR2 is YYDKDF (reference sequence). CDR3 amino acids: CATSRGTSGGLSTDTQYF. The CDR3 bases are TGTGCCACCAGCAGGGGGACTAGCGGGGGCCTTTCCACAGATACGCAGTATTTT.

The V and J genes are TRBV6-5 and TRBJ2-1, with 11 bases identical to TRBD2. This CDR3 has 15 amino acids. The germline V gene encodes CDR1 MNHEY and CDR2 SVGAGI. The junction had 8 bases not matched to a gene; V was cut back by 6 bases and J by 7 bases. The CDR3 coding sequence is TGTGCCAGCAGGCCGTTAGCGGGGGGGCAGAATGAGCAGTTCTTC. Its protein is CASRPLAGGQNEQFF.

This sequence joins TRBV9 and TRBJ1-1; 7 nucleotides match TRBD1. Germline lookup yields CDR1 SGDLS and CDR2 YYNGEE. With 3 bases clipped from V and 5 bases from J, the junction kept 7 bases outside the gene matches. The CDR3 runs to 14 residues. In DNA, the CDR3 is TGTGCCAGCAGCGCGGGACAGAGAGAGACTGAAGCTTTCTTT. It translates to CASSAGQRETEAFF.

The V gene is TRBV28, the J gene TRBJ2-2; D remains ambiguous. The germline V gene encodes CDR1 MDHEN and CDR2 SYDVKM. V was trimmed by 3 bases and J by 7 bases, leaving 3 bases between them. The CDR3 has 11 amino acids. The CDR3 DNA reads TGTGCCAGCAGTTTCAGCGGGGAGCTGTTTTTT. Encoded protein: CASSFSGELFF.

The CDR3 region has the DNA TGTGCAAGTCGCCCCCGGGGCGGTGGCTACACCTTC. This translates into CASRPRGGGYTF. The chain employs TRBV12-2 and TRBJ1-2. TRBV12-2 constitutes a pseudogene. CDR3 length: 12 amino acids.